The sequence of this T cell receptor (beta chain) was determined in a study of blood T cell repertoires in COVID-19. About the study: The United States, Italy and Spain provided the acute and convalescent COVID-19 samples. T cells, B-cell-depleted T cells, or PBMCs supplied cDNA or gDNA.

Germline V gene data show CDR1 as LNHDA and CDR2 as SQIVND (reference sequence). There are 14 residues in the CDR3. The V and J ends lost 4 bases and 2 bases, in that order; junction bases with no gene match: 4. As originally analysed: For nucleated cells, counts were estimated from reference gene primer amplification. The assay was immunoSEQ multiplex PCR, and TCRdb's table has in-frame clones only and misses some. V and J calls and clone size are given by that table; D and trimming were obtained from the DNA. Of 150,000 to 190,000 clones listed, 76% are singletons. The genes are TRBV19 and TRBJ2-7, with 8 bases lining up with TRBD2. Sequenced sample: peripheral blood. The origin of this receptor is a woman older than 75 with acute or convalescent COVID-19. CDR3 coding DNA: TGTGCCAGTAGTAGGCGAGCGGGGGCCTACGAGCAGTACTTC. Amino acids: CASSRRAGAYEQYF.